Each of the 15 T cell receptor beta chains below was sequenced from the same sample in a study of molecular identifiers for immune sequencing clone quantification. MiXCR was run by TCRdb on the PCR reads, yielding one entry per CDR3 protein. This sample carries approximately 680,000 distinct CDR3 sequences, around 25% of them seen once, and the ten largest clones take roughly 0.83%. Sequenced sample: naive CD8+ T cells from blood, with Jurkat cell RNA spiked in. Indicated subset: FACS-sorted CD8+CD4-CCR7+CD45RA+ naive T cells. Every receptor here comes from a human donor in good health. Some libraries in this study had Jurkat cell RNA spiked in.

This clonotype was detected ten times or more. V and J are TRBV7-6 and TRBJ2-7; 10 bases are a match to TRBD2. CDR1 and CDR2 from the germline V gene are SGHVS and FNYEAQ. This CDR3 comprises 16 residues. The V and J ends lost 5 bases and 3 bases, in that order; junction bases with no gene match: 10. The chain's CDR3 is CASSPEASGGRYEQYF. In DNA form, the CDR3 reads TGTGCCAGCAGCCCGGAGGCTAGCGGGGGACGCTACGAGCAGTACTTC.

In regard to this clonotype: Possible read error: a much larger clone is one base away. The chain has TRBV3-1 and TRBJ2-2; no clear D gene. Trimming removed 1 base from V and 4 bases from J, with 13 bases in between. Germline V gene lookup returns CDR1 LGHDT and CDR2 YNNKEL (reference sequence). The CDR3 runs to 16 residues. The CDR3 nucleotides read TGTGCCAGCAGCCAAGGTCCCCTTCTAGGCACCGGGGAGCTGTTTTTT. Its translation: CASSQGPLLGTGELFF.

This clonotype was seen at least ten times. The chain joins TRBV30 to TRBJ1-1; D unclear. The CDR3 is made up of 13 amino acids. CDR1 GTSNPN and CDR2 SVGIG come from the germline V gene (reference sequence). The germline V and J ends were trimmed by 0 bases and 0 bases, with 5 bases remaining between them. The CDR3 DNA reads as TGTGCCTGGAGTGTAGGGATGAACACTGAAGCTTTCTTT. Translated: CAWSVGMNTEAFF.

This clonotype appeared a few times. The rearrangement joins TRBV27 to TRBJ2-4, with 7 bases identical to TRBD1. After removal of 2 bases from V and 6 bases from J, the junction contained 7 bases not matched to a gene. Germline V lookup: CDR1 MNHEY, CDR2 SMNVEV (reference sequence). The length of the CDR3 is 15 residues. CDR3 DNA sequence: TGTGCCAGCAGTTTAAAACAGGGGTTAGGAAACATTCAGTACTTC. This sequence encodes CASSLKQGLGNIQYF.

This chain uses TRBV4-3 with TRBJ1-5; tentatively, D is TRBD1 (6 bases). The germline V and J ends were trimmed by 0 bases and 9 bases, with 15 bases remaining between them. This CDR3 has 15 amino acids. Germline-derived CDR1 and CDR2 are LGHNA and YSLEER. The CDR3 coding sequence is TGCGCCAGCAGCCAAGAGCGGGGGCCCCAGTCGCCCCAGCATTTT. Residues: CASSQERGPQSPQHF.

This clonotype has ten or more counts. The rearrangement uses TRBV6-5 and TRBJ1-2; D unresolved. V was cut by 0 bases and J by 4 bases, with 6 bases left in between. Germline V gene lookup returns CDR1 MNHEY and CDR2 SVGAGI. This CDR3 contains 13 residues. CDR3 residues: CASSYSVLYGYTF. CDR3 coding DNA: TGTGCCAGCAGTTACTCAGTTCTCTATGGCTACACCTTC.

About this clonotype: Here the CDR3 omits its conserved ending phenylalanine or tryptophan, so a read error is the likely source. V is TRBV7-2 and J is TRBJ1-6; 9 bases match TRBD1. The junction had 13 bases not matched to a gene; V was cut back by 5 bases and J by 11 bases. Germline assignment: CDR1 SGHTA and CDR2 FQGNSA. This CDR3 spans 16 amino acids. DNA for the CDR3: TGTGCCAGCAGCCCCAGCGTGGCGACAGGGGGTGCACCCCTCCACTCT. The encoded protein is CASSPSVATGGAPLHS.

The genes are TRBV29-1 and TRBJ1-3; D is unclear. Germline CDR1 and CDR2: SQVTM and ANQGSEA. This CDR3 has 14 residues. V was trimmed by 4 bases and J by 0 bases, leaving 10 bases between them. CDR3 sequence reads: CSVGDTISGNTIYF. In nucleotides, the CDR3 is TGCAGCGTTGGAGACACGATCTCTGGAAACACCATATATTTT.

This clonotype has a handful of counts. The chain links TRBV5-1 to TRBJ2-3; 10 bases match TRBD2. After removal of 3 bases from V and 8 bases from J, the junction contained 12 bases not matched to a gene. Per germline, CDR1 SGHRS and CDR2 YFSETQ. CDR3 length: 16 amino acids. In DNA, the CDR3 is TGCGCCAGCAGCTCGACTAGCGGGTCACAGGTAGGTACGCAGTATTTT. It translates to CASSSTSGSQVGTQYF.

CDR3 DNA sequence: TGCGCCAGCAGCATCGGCGTCCGAAGAGAATATGGCTACACCTTC. It encodes CASSIGVRREYGYTF. The rearrangement links TRBV4-3 to TRBJ1-2; D not resolved. Between the trimmed V and J ends, which lost 5 bases and 5 bases, there was a span of 18 bases. Germline CDR1 LGHNA, CDR2 YSLEER. This CDR3 has 15 amino acids.

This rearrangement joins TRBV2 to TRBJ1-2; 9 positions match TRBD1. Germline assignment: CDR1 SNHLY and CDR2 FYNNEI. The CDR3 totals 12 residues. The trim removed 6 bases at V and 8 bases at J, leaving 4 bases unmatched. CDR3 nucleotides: TGTGCCAGCAGGAGGACAGGGGAGGGCTACACCTTC. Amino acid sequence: CASRRTGEGYTF.

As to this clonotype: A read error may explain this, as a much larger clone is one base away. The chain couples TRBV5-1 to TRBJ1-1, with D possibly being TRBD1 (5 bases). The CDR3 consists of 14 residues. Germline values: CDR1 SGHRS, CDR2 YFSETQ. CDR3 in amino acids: CASSWDRANTEALF. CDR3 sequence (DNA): TGCGCCAGCAGCTGGGACCGGGCGAACACTGAAGCTCTCTTT.

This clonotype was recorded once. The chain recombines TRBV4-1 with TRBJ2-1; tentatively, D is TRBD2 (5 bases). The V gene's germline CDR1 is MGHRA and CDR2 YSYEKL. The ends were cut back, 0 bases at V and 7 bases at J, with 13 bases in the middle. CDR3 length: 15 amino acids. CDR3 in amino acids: CASSQEWPPGNEQFF. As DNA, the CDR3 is TGCGCCAGCAGCCAAGAATGGCCGCCGGGGAATGAGCAGTTCTTC.

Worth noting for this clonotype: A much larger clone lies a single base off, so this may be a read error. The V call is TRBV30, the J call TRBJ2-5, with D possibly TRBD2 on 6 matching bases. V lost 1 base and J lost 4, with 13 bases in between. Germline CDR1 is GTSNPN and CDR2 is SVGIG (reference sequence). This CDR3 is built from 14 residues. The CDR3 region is CAWSARDWRETQYF. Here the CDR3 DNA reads TGTGCCTGGAGTGCCCGGGACTGGCGAGAGACCCAGTACTTC.

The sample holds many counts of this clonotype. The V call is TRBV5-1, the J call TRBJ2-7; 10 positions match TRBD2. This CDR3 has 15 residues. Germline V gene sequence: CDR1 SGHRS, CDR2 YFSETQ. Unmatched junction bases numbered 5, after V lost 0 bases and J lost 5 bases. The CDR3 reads CASSLGGTSAHEQYF. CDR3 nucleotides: TGCGCCAGCAGCTTGGGAGGGACTAGCGCCCACGAGCAGTACTTC.